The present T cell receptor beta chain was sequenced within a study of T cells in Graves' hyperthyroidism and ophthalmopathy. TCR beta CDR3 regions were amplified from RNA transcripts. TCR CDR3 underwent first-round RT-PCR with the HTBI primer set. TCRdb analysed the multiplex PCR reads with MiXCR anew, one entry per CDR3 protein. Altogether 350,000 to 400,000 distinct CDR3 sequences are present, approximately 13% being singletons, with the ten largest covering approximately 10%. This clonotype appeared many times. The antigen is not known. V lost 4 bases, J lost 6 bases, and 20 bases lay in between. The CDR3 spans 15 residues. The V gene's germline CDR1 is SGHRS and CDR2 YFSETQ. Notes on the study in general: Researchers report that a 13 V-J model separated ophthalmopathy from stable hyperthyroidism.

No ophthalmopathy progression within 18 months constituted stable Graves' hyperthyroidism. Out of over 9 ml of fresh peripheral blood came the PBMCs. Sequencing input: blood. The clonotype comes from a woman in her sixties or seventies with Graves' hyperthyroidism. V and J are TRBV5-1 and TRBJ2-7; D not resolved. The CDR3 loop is CASSPTLGPAGEQYF. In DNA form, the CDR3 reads TGCGCCAGCAGCCCAACCTTGGGCCCCGCCGGCGAGCAGTACTTC.